This entry lists 29 T cell receptor beta chains sequenced from one sample in a study of cytomegalovirus exposure and HLA in healthy donors (TCRdb year 2017). The library was produced with the immunoSEQ multiplex PCR assay. A mixture of 60 forward primers for TCR Vbeta segments and 13 reverse primers for TCR Jbeta segments was used in the multiplex PCR. TCRdb's version of the immuneACCESS table is confined to in-frame rearrangements and falls short of the full clone set. An unresolved V gene accounts for under half of the shortfall where checked; the remainder is of unknown origin. The sample table shows about 82,000 clones, and about 70% are seen once. The ten largest clones add up to more than 7% of the sample. The material sequenced was PBMCs. The receptors originated from a man between 60 and 70 years old in good health and CMV-seronegative.

V gene TRBV5-4 combines with J gene TRBJ2-1; 7 bases are shared with TRBD2. V gave up 0 bases and J gave up 5 bases; unmatched junction bases: 8. CDR3 size: 16 residues. Germline V gene data show CDR1 as SGHNT and CDR2 as YYREEE (reference sequence). In nucleotides, the CDR3 is TGTGCCAGCAGCTTGGCCCCCACTAGCGCCGACAATGAGCAGTTCTTC. It codes for CASSLAPTSADNEQFF. Full variable domain (missing parts from reference TRBV5-4 and TRBJ2-1): ETGVTQSPTHLIKTRGQQVTLRCSSQSGHNTVSWYQQALGQGPQFIFQYYREEENGRGNFPPRFSGLQFPNYSSELNVNALELDDSALYLCASSLAPTSADNEQFFGPGTRLTVL.

The chain links TRBV9 to TRBJ2-4; tentative D call: TRBD1 (5 bases). Germline CDR1 and CDR2: SGDLS and YYNGEE. The CDR3 extends over 14 amino acids. Deletions cut 4 bases from V and 4 bases from J, with 12 bases between. The CDR3 spells CASSLEQGKNIQYF. The CDR3 bases are TGTGCCAGCAGCCTGGAGCAGGGAAAAAACATTCAGTACTTC.

This clone was seen more than once but under ten times. The chain employs TRBV6-1 and TRBJ1-1; possible D gene TRBD1, 5 bases. Germline values: CDR1 MNHNS, CDR2 SASEGT. V dropped 8 bases and J dropped 1 base, with 17 bases sitting between them. This CDR3 has 15 residues. CDR3 loop: CASRPARVTNTEAFF. Here the CDR3 DNA reads TGTGCCAGCCGCCCCGCCAGGGTTACGAACACTGAAGCTTTCTTT.

The chain uses TRBV6-5 and TRBJ2-3; 10 bases are shared with TRBD2. This CDR3 region has 16 residues. Germline CDR1 is MNHEY and CDR2 is SVGAGI. Trimming removed 0 bases from V and 5 bases from J; junction bases left unmatched: 5. The DNA for the CDR3 is TGTGCCAGCAGTTACTCGATAGCGGGGGGTCGAGATACGCAGTATTTT. Translating it yields CASSYSIAGGRDTQYF.

This chain connects TRBV28 to TRBJ2-7; D possibly corresponds to TRBD1 (6 bases). Trimming took 6 bases from V and 3 from J, leaving 15 bases between them. This CDR3 spans 14 amino acids. Germline assignment: CDR1 MDHEN and CDR2 SYDVKM. CDR3: CASRGQQPNYEQYF. DNA for the CDR3: TGTGCCAGCAGGGGACAACAACCCAACTACGAGCAGTACTTC.

This chain connects TRBV6-5 to TRBJ2-1; a possible D gene is TRBD1 (8 bases). Germline V CDR1 and CDR2: MNHEY, SVGAGI. V was cut by 6 bases and J by 7 bases, with 19 bases left in between. The CDR3 is made up of 15 amino acids. CDR3 sequence reads: CASSPGQGGRNEQFF. CDR3 DNA sequence: TGTGCCAGCAGCCCCGGACAGGGAGGGCGAAATGAGCAGTTCTTC.

The chain couples TRBV2 to TRBJ1-2, with 9 bases that match TRBD1. The V gene's germline CDR1 is SNHLY and CDR2 FYNNEI. The CDR3 consists of 14 residues. V shed 8 bases and J 7 bases; nucleotides not matched to a gene: 11. In nucleotides, the CDR3 is TGTGCCAGCGCAGGGGGAGACAGGGGGTTTGGCTACACCTTC. Its protein product is CASAGGDRGFGYTF.

This chain joins TRBV15 and TRBJ1-6; no clear D gene. V was clipped by 0 bases and J by 5 bases, with 11 bases between them. The CDR3 has 16 residues. Germline loops: CDR1 LNHNV, CDR2 YYDKDF (reference sequence). In DNA, the CDR3 is TGTGCCACCAGCAGAGATCGGGGTGTAAATAATTCACCCCTCCACTTT. Translating it yields CATSRDRGVNNSPLHF.

This chain uses TRBV28 with TRBJ1-6; a possible D gene is TRBD1 (6 bases). This CDR3 region has 16 residues. Trimming left V 9 bases short and J 0 bases short, with 15 bases between. Per germline, CDR1 MDHEN and CDR2 SYDVKM. CDR3 in DNA: TGTGCCAGTAGACCCGGACAGTTCTCCTATAATTCACCCCTCCACTTT. It translates to CASRPGQFSYNSPLHF.

The chain employs TRBV4-1 and TRBJ1-6; a weak D match, TRBD1 (6 bases). Between the trimmed V and J ends, which lost 4 bases and 9 bases, there was a span of 22 bases. The CDR3 length is 17 residues. CDR1 is MGHRA, CDR2 YSYEKL, per germline. CDR3 sequence (DNA): TGCGCCAGCAGCCCCCTCGGACGGGGGGCAGATGGTTCACCCCTCCACTTT. Its protein is CASSPLGRGADGSPLHF.

V and J are TRBV7-9 and TRBJ2-1; 12 nucleotides match TRBD2. This CDR3 is 17 amino acids long. Germline V lookup: CDR1 SEHNR, CDR2 FQNEAQ (reference sequence). V shed 6 bases and J 3 bases; nucleotides not matched to a gene: 9. In DNA form, the CDR3 reads TGTGCCAGCAGGTTGGCGACTAGCGGGAGTATCTACAATGAGCAGTTCTTC. Its translation: CASRLATSGSIYNEQFF.

About this clone: Within the sample, other DNA sequences also encode this same CDR3. V and J are TRBV18 and TRBJ1-5, with D possibly being TRBD1 (5 bases). CDR1 is KGHSH and CDR2 is LQKENI in the germline V gene. Trimming left V 3 bases short and J 0 bases short, with 9 bases between. CDR3 length: 15 amino acids. CDR3 nucleotide sequence: TGTGCCAGCTCACCGGGGCTTAATAGCAATCAGCCCCAGCATTTT. Amino acids: CASSPGLNSNQPQHF.

The rearrangement uses TRBV18 and TRBJ1-5, with 8 bases identical to TRBD1. V dropped 1 base and J dropped 3; count of bases not matched to a gene: 2. Germline values: CDR1 KGHSH, CDR2 LQKENI. This CDR3 comprises 15 residues. The CDR3 DNA follows: TGTGCCAGCTCACCACGGACAGGGAACAATCAGCCCCAGCATTTT. This gives the protein CASSPRTGNNQPQHF.

The chain employs TRBV5-4 and TRBJ2-2; TRBD1 matches 7 bases. V lost 9 bases, J lost 1 base, and 6 bases stayed unmatched. The CDR3 spans 14 residues. Germline loops: CDR1 SGHNT, CDR2 YYREEE (reference sequence). The CDR3 bases are TGTGCCACGACGACAGGGAGGAACACCGGGGAGCTGTTTTTT. It translates to CATTTGRNTGELFF.

V and J are TRBV5-4 and TRBJ2-5, with 10 bases identical to TRBD2. This CDR3 is built from 17 residues. Germline values: CDR1 SGHNT, CDR2 YYREEE (reference sequence). With 0 bases clipped from V and 3 bases from J, the junction kept 8 bases outside the gene matches. The CDR3 region has the DNA TGTGCCAGCAGCTTGGGGGGGGGACTAGCGCTCAAAGAGACCCAGTACTTC. Its translation is CASSLGGGLALKETQYF.

The chain couples TRBV5-5 to TRBJ2-7; no reliable D call. The CDR3 has 13 residues. Germline assignment: CDR1 SGHKS and CDR2 YYEKEE (reference sequence). V lost 4 bases to trimming and J lost 4 bases, with 12 bases between them. CDR3 region: CASSPQSLYEQYF. DNA for the CDR3: TGTGCCAGCAGCCCACAGTCACTTTACGAGCAGTACTTC. Variable domain in full (rest from reference TRBV5-5 and TRBJ2-7): DAGVTQSPTHLIKTRGQQVTLRCSPISGHKSVSWYQQVLGQGPQFIFQYYEKEERGRGNFPDRFSARQFPNYSSELNVNALLLGDSALYLCASSPQSLYEQYFGPGTRLTVT.

This chain links TRBV5-6 with TRBJ2-1; 10 bases map to TRBD1. V lost 5 bases and J lost 7; bases outside the gene matches: 3. CDR1 and CDR2 from the germline V gene are SGHDT and YYEEEE. The length of the CDR3 is 13 residues. Here the CDR3 reads CASRRTGGNEQFF. The CDR3 DNA sequence: TGTGCCAGCAGGCGGACAGGGGGGAATGAGCAGTTCTTC.

V gene TRBV7-9 combines with J gene TRBJ1-3, with D possibly TRBD1 on 5 matching bases. The V and J ends lost 4 bases and 2 bases respectively, with 24 bases between them. The germline CDR1 and CDR2 sequences are SEHNR and FQNEAQ (reference sequence). This CDR3 comprises 19 residues. The CDR3 nucleotides read TGTGCCAGCAGCTCGGGCCTCAGGGTAGGAGCCCAAGCTGGAAACACCATATATTTT. Its protein product is CASSSGLRVGAQAGNTIYF.

The gene calls are TRBV11-2 and TRBJ1-4; 8 bases line up with TRBD1. The V gene's germline CDR1 is SGHAT and CDR2 FQNNGV. The CDR3 has 15 amino acids. V was pared by 2 bases and J by 6 bases, with 5 bases of the junction left unmatched. This chain's CDR3 is CASSLSGQGYEKLFF. Here the CDR3 DNA reads TGTGCCAGCAGCTTATCCGGACAGGGATATGAAAAACTGTTTTTT.

The chain is built from TRBV28 and TRBJ1-5, with 9 nucleotides matching TRBD1. V shed 6 bases and J 5 bases; nucleotides not matched to a gene: 8. The germline V gene has CDR1 MDHEN and CDR2 SYDVKM. This CDR3 contains 15 residues. The CDR3 DNA follows: TGTGCCAGCAGGGATGGGCGACAGGGGGATCAGCCCCAGCATTTT. Protein sequence: CASRDGRQGDQPQHF.

V gene TRBV6-5 combines with J gene TRBJ2-3, with 11 positions matching TRBD1. With V trimmed by 6 bases and J by 3 bases, 5 bases remained unmatched. Germline values: CDR1 MNHEY, CDR2 SVGAGI. The CDR3 has 15 amino acids. The CDR3 region is CASSPGTGGTDTQYF. The CDR3 coding sequence is TGTGCCAGCAGCCCGGGGACAGGGGGGACAGATACGCAGTATTTT.

The CDR3 coding sequence is TGTGCCAGCAGTCGAGAATCGGGGTATGAAAAACTGTTTTTT. Amino acid sequence: CASSRESGYEKLFF. V gene TRBV7-2 combines with J gene TRBJ1-4; no clear D gene. The ends were cut back, 6 bases at V and 6 bases at J, with 14 bases in the middle. Germline loops: CDR1 SGHTA, CDR2 FQGNSA. The CDR3 runs to 14 residues.

Notes on this clone: One junction end disagrees with the germline gene, perhaps due to a read error. Other DNA sequences of this sample code for an identical CDR3. V and J are TRBV15 and TRBJ1-5; D may be TRBD1 (5 bases). The CDR3 loop spans 15 amino acids. Germline V lookup: CDR1 LNHNV, CDR2 YYDKDF (reference sequence). This CDR3 reads CATSRDRDSNQPQHF. For the CDR3, the DNA is TGTGCCACCAGCAGAGACAGGGATAGCAATCAGCCTCAGCATTTT.

In nucleotides, the CDR3 is TGTGCCAGTAGTATAGGTCGCGACAGGGTCTCCTACGAGCAGTACTTC. Protein sequence: CASSIGRDRVSYEQYF. J is TRBJ2-7 and V is TRBV19; TRBD1 agrees at 7 bases. Per the germline V gene, CDR1 is LNHDA and CDR2 is SQIVND (reference sequence). V was clipped by 1 base and J by 0 bases; unmatched bases: 6. This CDR3 contains 16 residues.

The chain is built from TRBV18 and TRBJ1-2; perhaps TRBD1 as D (6 bases). This CDR3 contains 15 residues. V was shortened by 4 bases and J by 6 bases, with 18 bases between the two germline ends. Per the germline V gene, CDR1 is KGHSH and CDR2 is LQKENI. The CDR3 DNA is TGTGCCAGCTCACATGAACGGCAGGGGATGGATGGCTACACCTTC. Protein sequence: CASSHERQGMDGYTF. The variable domain in full, with the rest retrieved from reference TRBV18 and TRBJ1-2, is NAGVMQNPRHLVRRRGQEARLRCSPMKGHSHVYWYRQLPEEGLKFMVYLQKENIIDESGMPKERFSAEFPKEGPSILRIQQVVRGDSAAYFCASSHERQGMDGYTFGSGTRLTVV.

V and J are TRBV11-3 and TRBJ2-3, with TRBD2 matching over 13 bases. The CDR3 contains 16 residues. CDR1 and CDR2 (germline): SGHNT, YENEEA. V lost 1 base, J lost 6 bases, and 4 bases stayed unmatched. CDR3 protein: CASSLVRTSGSDTQYF. The CDR3 bases are TGTGCCAGCAGCTTAGTTCGGACTAGCGGGAGTGATACGCAGTATTTT.

This clone was recorded a few times. This chain uses TRBV5-6 with TRBJ1-1; no reliable D call. Per the germline V gene, CDR1 is SGHDT and CDR2 is YYEEEE. This CDR3 spans 12 amino acids. V was trimmed by 0 bases and J by 3 bases, leaving 3 bases between them. Here the CDR3 reads CASSLGDTEAFF. In DNA, the CDR3 is TGTGCCAGCAGCTTGGGCGACACTGAAGCTTTCTTT.

V and J are TRBV9 and TRBJ1-5, with D maybe TRBD1 (6 bases). This CDR3 is built from 14 residues. CDR1 and CDR2 from the germline V gene are SGDLS and YYNGEE. Trimming shortened V by 0 bases and J by 5 bases, and 9 bases separated the two germline ends. The CDR3 sequence is CASSVEGGHQPQHF. CDR3 sequence (DNA): TGTGCCAGCAGCGTAGAGGGGGGGCATCAGCCCCAGCATTTT.

This rearrangement joins TRBV29-1 to TRBJ1-4; 9 bases align to TRBD1. The CDR3 covers 12 residues. Germline V gene lookup returns CDR1 SQVTM and CDR2 ANQGSEA. Trimming at V came to 6 bases and at J to 10 bases, leaving 6 bases not matched to a gene. In DNA, the CDR3 is TGCAGCGTGGGGGGGGGACAGGGAAAACTGTTTTTT. This translates into CSVGGGQGKLFF.